A single sample gave rise to the 30 T cell receptor beta chains below, sequenced in a study of T cell clusters in autoimmune cytopenias. Each sample's input was 250 to 300 ng genomic DNA, 35,000 to 40,000 genome equivalents. One tube held mixed TRB-A and TRB-B primer pools for touch-down PCR. TCRdb reanalyzed the multiplex PCR reads, giving one entry per CDR3 protein sequence and no DNA. Its table records 5,500 to 8,000 distinct CDR3 sequences. Another study also made use of these data, one on T cell repertoires in aging, cancer and after chemotherapy.

The material sequenced was peripheral blood. These receptors originate from a human donor in good health.

V gene TRBV24-1 combines with J gene TRBJ2-2. The CDR3 length is 15 residues. Germline lookup yields CDR1 KGHDR and CDR2 SFDVKD. CDR3: CATSAVRANTGELFF.

This clonotype is identified as medium-sized from frequency. This chain connects TRBV29-1 to TRBJ2-1; TCRdb's D gene call, TRBD2, goes unchecked for lack of DNA. The CDR3 is made up of 13 amino acids. Germline V gives CDR1 SQVTM, CDR2 ANQGSEA. The CDR3 here is CSQLGLAGNEQFF.

The chain uses TRBV19 and TRBJ1-1. The CDR3 totals 14 residues. The germline V gene encodes CDR1 LNHDA and CDR2 SQIVND (reference sequence). CDR3 region: CATSEGIANTEAFF.

The rearrangement joins TRBV6-1 to TRBJ1-5; TCRdb designates TRBD1, a call that cannot be tested without DNA. CDR1 is MNHNS, CDR2 SASEGT, per germline. The CDR3 consists of 15 residues. This CDR3 reads CASSEPATGNQPQHF.

The V call is TRBV21-1, the J call TRBJ2-3; TCRdb designates TRBD1, a call that cannot be tested without DNA. TRBV21-1 is a pseudogene locus. CDR3 length equals 13 residues. The CDR3 protein is CASSKERADTQYF.

Frequency places this clonotype as medium-sized. The chain uses TRBV19 and TRBJ2-6. The germline V gene has CDR1 LNHDA and CDR2 SQIVND (reference sequence). The CDR3 loop spans 14 amino acids. CDR3 residues: CASSMVQSASVLTF.

The genes are TRBV6-5 and TRBJ2-3. This CDR3 spans 13 amino acids. Germline V gene lookup returns CDR1 MNHEY and CDR2 SVGAGI. Here the CDR3 reads CASSYDGQKSQYF.

This clonotype ranks as medium-sized in terms of frequency. The genes are TRBV12-3 or TRBV12-4 and TRBJ2-7; TCRdb gives TRBD2 as the D gene, but with no DNA this cannot be confirmed. This CDR3 has 12 amino acids. The CDR3 sequence is CASSSTSYEQYF.

The chain is built from TRBV10-3 and TRBJ1-1; the TRBD1 assignment by TCRdb is unverifiable without DNA. In germline, CDR1 is ENHRY, CDR2 SYGVKD. The CDR3 has 14 amino acids. The CDR3: CAISEGTANTEAFF.

V usage is TRBV7-6 and J usage is TRBJ2-3. Germline CDR1 SGHVS, CDR2 FNYEAQ. The CDR3 is 15 amino acids. CDR3 region: CASSLLTDSTDTQYF.

The V gene is TRBV12-3 or TRBV12-4, the J gene TRBJ1-2; TCRdb indicates TRBD1, and absent DNA this call remains unverified. The CDR3 covers 15 residues. The CDR3 reads CASSYHPGQPYGYTF.

CDR3 loop: CASSYSRGTGGRGTEAFF. This chain joins TRBV6-6 and TRBJ1-1; TCRdb's D call of TRBD1 is untestable without DNA. The CDR3 extends over 18 amino acids. Germline assignment: CDR1 MNHNY and CDR2 SVGAGI (reference sequence).

J is TRBJ2-7 and V is TRBV13. The CDR3 covers 12 residues. From germline, CDR1 is PRHDT and CDR2 FYEKMQ (reference sequence). The CDR3 loop is CASSLFYGEQYF.

The chain joins TRBV6-1 to TRBJ1-2; no DNA is available, so the TRBD1 call from TCRdb remains unchecked. Germline CDR1 reads MNHNS; CDR2 reads SASEGT. This CDR3 contains 15 residues. The CDR3 region is CASNDLGTGDYSYTF.

This clonotype is identified as medium-sized from frequency. The chain couples TRBV15 to TRBJ2-2. Looked up from germline, CDR1 is LNHNV and CDR2 is YYDKDF (reference sequence). The CDR3 covers 15 residues. CDR3 in amino acids: CATSRPLVDTGELFF.

This sequence joins TRBV19 and TRBJ1-5; lacking DNA, the TRBD1 call made by TCRdb goes unchecked. CDR3 length: 17 amino acids. Germline V gene data show CDR1 as LNHDA and CDR2 as SQIVND (reference sequence). CDR3 residues: CASSMVAGTYSNQPQHF. Using reference TRBV19 and TRBJ1-5 for the parts outside the CDR3, the full variable domain is DGGITQSPKYLFRKEGQNVTLSCEQNLNHDAMYWYRQDPGQGLRLIYYSQIVNDFQKGDIAEGYSVSREKKESFPLTVTSAQKNPTAFYLCASSMVAGTYSNQPQHFGDGTRLSIL.

The chain recombines TRBV27 with TRBJ1-5. Germline V gene data show CDR1 as MNHEY and CDR2 as SMNVEV (reference sequence). The CDR3 is 14 amino acids. CDR3 in amino acids: CASSLSWSGQPQHF.

The chain joins TRBV7-3 to TRBJ2-3. CDR3 length: 13 amino acids. The germline gives CDR1 SGHTA, CDR2 FQGTGA. The CDR3 sequence is CASSLREADTQYF.

This clonotype is classed as medium-sized by frequency. This chain connects TRBV19 to TRBJ1-1; the D gene TCRdb calls, TRBD1, cannot be checked with no DNA. Germline-derived CDR1 and CDR2 are LNHDA and SQIVND (reference sequence). The CDR3 sequence is 17 residues long. Here the CDR3 reads CASSNPRDGGGITEAFF.

In terms of frequency, this clonotype is large. The chain combines TRBV29-1 with TRBJ2-3; with no DNA, the TCRdb D assignment of TRBD1 cannot be verified. This CDR3 contains 13 residues. The V gene's germline CDR1 is SQVTM and CDR2 ANQGSEA. CDR3 region: CSYDRRGTDTQYF.

This clonotype ranks as medium-sized in terms of frequency. The chain joins TRBV30 to TRBJ2-5; the TCRdb call, TRBD2, lacks DNA for checking. CDR1 GTSNPN and CDR2 SVGIG come from the germline V gene (reference sequence). This CDR3 is 14 amino acids long. CDR3 residues: CAWIEDPNKETQYF.

The CDR3 sequence: CASSPDTGVHTEAFF. The gene calls are TRBV12-3 or TRBV12-4 and TRBJ1-1; the D gene TCRdb calls, TRBD1, cannot be checked with no DNA. The CDR3 is 15 amino acids.

By frequency, this clonotype registers medium-sized. The V and J genes are TRBV29-1 and TRBJ2-7. The CDR3 length is 15 residues. Looked up from germline, CDR1 is SQVTM and CDR2 is ANQGSEA. This CDR3 is CSVEDQKANSYEQYF.

According to its frequency, this clonotype is medium-sized. V is TRBV18 and J is TRBJ2-7; the D gene TCRdb calls, TRBD2, cannot be checked with no DNA. This CDR3 has 21 residues. Germline V gene data show CDR1 as KGHSH and CDR2 as LQKENI. The CDR3 sequence: CASSPDGTDTSIAGRWYEQYF.

Judged by frequency, this clonotype is medium-sized. The V gene is TRBV6-1, the J gene TRBJ1-4. The CDR3 sequence is 15 residues long. In germline, CDR1 is MNHNS, CDR2 SASEGT. The CDR3 is CASSPQDGGGEKLFF.

Its frequency marks this clonotype as medium-sized. J is TRBJ1-4 and V is TRBV6-1; TCRdb gives TRBD1 as the D gene, but with no DNA this cannot be confirmed. This CDR3 spans 15 amino acids. Germline loops: CDR1 MNHNS, CDR2 SASEGT. The CDR3 sequence: CASRASVYAGTKLFF.

The rearrangement links TRBV6-2 or TRBV6-3 to TRBJ1-2; TCRdb outputs TRBD1, but without DNA this stays unchecked. CDR3 length: 11 residues. Germline V gene data show CDR1 as MNHEY and CDR2 as SVGEGT. The CDR3 region is CASTGGYGYTF.

The J gene is TRBJ1-4, the V gene TRBV18; with no DNA, the TCRdb D assignment of TRBD1 cannot be verified. In germline, CDR1 is KGHSH, CDR2 LQKENI. CDR3 size: 14 residues. The chain's CDR3 is CASLTGTGNEKLFF.

This chain links TRBV6-2 or TRBV6-3 with TRBJ2-3; lacking DNA, the TRBD1 call made by TCRdb goes unchecked. Germline CDR1 is MNHEY and CDR2 is SVGEGT. The CDR3 spans 19 residues. The CDR3 spells CASSLSPSTRQGWFDTQYF.

The chain is built from TRBV6-5 and TRBJ1-1; no DNA is available, so the TRBD1 call from TCRdb remains unchecked. The germline V gene encodes CDR1 MNHEY and CDR2 SVGAGI. CDR3 length equals 15 residues. The CDR3 here is CASRPAWGGNTEAFF.